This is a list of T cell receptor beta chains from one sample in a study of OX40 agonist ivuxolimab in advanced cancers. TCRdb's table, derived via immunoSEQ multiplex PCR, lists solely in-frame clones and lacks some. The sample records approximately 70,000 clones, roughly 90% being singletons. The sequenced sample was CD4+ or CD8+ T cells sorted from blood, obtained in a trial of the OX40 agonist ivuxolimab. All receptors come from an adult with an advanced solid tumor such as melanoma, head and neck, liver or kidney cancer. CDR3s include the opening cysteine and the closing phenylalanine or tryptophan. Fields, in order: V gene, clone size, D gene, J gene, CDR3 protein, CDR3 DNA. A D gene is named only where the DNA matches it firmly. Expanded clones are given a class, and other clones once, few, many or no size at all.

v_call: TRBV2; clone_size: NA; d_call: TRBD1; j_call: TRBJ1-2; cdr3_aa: CASSEGRDRLAF; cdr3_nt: TGTGCCAGCAGTGAAGGAAGGGACAGGCTTGCCTTC
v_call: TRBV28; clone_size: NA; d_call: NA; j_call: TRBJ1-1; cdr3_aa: CASSSTSAVGAFF; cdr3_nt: TGTGCCAGCAGTTCCACGAGCGCGGTCGGAGCTTTCTTT
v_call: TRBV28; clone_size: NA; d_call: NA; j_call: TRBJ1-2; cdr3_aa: CASSSDGWIGNYGYTF; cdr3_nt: TGTGCCAGCAGTTCTGACGGATGGATCGGGAACTATGGCTACACCTTC
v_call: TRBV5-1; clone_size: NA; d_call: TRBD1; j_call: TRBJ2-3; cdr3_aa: CASSRGQGADTQYF; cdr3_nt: TGCGCCAGCAGCAGGGGACAGGGGGCAGATACGCAGTATTTT
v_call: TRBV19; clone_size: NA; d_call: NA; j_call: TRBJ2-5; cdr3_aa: CASSEWEETQYF; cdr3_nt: TGTGCCAGTAGCGAGTGGGAAGAGACCCAGTACTTC
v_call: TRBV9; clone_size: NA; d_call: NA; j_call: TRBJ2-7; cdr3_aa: CASSLDGYEQYF; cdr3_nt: TGTGCCAGCAGCCTAGACGGCTACGAGCAGTACTTC
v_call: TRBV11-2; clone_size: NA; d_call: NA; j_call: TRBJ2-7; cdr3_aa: CASSQTRQGNEQYF; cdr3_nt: TGTGCCAGCAGCCAGACACGCCAGGGTAACGAGCAGTACTTC
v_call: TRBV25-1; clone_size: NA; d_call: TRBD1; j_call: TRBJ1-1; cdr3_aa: CASSVPGQGGTEAFF; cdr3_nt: TGTGCCAGCAGTGTCCCGGGACAGGGAGGCACTGAAGCTTTCTTT
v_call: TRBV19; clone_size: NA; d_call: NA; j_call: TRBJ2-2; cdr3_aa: CASSINLVAGELFF; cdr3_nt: TGTGCCAGTAGTATTAATTTGGTGGCCGGGGAGCTGTTTTTT
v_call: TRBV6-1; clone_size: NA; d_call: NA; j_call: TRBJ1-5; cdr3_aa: CASTLRQASNQPQHF; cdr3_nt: TGTGCCAGCACCCTCCGACAGGCTAGCAATCAGCCCCAGCATTTT
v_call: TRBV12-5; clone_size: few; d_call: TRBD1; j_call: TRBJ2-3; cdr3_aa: CASGFTGASETDTQYF; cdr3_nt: TGTGCTAGTGGTTTTACAGGGGCGTCGGAAACAGATACGCAGTATTTT
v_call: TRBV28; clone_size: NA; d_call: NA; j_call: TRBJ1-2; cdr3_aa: CASSLPRGPNYGYTF; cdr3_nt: TGTGCCAGCAGTTTACCGCGGGGCCCTAACTATGGCTACACCTTC
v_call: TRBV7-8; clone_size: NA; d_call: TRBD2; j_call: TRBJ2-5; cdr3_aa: CASSLGSGTSGVQETQYF; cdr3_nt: TGTGCCAGCAGCTTAGGATCCGGGACTAGCGGGGTCCAAGAGACCCAGTACTTC
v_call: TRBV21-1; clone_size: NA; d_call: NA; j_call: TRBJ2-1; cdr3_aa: CASSKFRRIAGGPGEQFF; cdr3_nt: TGTGCCAGCAGCAAGTTCAGGAGGATAGCGGGAGGGCCAGGTGAGCAGTTCTTC
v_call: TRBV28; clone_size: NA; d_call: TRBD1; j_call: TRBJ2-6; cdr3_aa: CASSKWTGRDTSGANVLTF; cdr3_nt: TGTGCCAGCAGTAAATGGACAGGTCGTGATACCTCTGGGGCCAACGTCCTGACTTTC
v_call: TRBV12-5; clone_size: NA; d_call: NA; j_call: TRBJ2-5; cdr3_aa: CASGLGAGEETQYF; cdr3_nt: TGTGCTAGTGGTTTGGGGGCCGGGGAAGAGACCCAGTACTTC
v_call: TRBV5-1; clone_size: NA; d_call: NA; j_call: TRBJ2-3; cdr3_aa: CASSSSLATDTQYF; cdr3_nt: TGCGCCAGCAGCTCCTCGCTAGCCACAGATACGCAGTATTTT
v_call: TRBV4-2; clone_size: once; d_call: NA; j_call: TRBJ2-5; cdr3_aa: CASSQENLGDGETQYF; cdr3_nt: TGTGCCAGCAGCCAAGAGAACCTGGGGGATGGAGAGACCCAGTACTTC
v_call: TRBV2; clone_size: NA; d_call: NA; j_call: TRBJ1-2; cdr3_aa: CASGGGNGYTF; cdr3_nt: TGTGCCAGCGGAGGGGGGAATGGCTACACCTTC
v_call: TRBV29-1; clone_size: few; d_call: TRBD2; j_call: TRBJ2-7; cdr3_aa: CSVWGLAGGSYEQYF; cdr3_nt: TGCAGCGTATGGGGACTAGCGGGAGGCTCCTACGAGCAGTACTTC
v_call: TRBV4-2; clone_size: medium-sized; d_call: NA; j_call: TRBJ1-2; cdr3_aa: CASSRGLGGNYGYTF; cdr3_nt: TGTGCCAGCAGCCGGGGCCTGGGCGGTAACTATGGCTACACCTTC
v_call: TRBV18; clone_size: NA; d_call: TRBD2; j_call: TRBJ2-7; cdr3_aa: CASSPGEGYEQYF; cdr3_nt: TGTGCCAGCTCACCAGGGGAGGGCTACGAGCAGTACTTC
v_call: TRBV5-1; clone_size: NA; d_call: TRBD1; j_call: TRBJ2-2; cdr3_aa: CASRAGDRFFEELFF; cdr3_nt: TGCGCCAGCAGGGCCGGGGACAGGTTTTTCGAGGAGCTGTTTTTT
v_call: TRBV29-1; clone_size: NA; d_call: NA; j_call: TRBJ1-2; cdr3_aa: CSVEGGLWFNRGYTF; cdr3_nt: TGCAGCGTTGAAGGGGGGCTCTGGTTCAATCGGGGCTACACCTTC
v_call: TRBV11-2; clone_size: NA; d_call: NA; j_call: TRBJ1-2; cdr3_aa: CASSPTPYGYTF; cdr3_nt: TGTGCCAGCAGCCCCACTCCCTATGGCTACACCTTC
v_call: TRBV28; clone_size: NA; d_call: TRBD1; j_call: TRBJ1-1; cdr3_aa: CASRTGVGTEAFF; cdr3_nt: TGTGCCAGCAGGACAGGGGTGGGGACTGAAGCTTTCTTT
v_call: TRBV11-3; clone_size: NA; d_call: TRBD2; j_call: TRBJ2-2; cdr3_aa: CASSSGTSGTGELFF; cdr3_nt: TGTGCCAGCAGCTCCGGGACTAGCGGGACCGGGGAGCTGTTTTTT
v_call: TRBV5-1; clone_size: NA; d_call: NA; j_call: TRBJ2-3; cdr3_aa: CASSLVRGGRTDTQYF; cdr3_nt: TGCGCCAGCAGCTTGGTTCGAGGGGGACGCACAGATACGCAGTATTTT
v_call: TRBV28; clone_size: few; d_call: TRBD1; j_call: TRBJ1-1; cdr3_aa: CASSLWQGAANTEAFF; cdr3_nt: TGTGCCAGCAGTTTATGGCAGGGGGCAGCGAACACTGAAGCTTTCTTT
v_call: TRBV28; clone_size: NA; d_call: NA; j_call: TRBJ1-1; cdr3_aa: CASSRPLVNTEAFF; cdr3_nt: TGTGCCAGCAGTCGACCTCTGGTGAACACTGAAGCTTTCTTT
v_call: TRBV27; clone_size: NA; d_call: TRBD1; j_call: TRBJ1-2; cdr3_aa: CASSDRGRDGYTF; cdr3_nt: TGTGCCAGCAGTGACAGGGGGAGAGACGGCTACACCTTC
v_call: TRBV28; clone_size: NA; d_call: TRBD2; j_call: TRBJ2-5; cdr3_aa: CASSPLGAGAQETQYF; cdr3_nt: TGTGCCAGCAGTCCCCTTGGAGCGGGGGCCCAAGAGACCCAGTACTTC
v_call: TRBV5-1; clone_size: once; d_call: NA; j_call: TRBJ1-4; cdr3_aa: CASSLASGGNEKLFF; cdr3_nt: TGCGCCAGCAGCTTGGCTAGTGGAGGCAACGAAAAACTGTTTTTT
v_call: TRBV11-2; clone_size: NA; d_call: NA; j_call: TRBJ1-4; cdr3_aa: CASSLAGTNEKLFF; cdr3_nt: TGTGCCAGCAGCTTAGCAGGGACTAATGAAAAACTGTTTTTT
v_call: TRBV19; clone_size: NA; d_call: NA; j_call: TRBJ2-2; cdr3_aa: CASGGGLGTSNTGELFF; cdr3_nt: TGTGCCAGTGGGGGGGGCCTAGGGACCTCGAACACCGGGGAGCTGTTTTTT
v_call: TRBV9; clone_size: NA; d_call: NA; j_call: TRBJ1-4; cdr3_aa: CASSGGSGGEKLFF; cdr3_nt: TGTGCCAGCAGCGGTGGGTCAGGTGGGGAAAAACTGTTTTTT
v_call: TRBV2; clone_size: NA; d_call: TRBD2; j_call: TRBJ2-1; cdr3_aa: CASSASGIGRHEQFF; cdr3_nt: TGTGCCAGCAGTGCTAGCGGGATAGGACGGCATGAGCAGTTCTTC
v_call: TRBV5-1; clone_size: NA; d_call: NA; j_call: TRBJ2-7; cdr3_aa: CASSSSSYEQYF; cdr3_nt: TGCGCCAGCAGCTCGAGCTCCTACGAGCAGTACTTC
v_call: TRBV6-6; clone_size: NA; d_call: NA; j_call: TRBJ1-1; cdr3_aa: CASSFGRNTEAFF; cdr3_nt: TGTGCCAGCAGCTTCGGAAGGAACACTGAAGCTTTCTTT
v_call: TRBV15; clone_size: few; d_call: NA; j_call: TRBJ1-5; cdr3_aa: CATSRDGQHQHF; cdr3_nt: TGTGCCACCAGCAGAGACGGCCAGCACCAGCATTTT
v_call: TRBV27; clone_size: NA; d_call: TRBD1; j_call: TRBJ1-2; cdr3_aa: CASRDRGFGYTF; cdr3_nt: TGTGCCAGCAGGGACAGGGGATTTGGCTACACCTTC
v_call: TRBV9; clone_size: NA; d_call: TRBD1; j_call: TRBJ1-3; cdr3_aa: CASSGRQGQGNPTLGNTIYF; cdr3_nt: TGTGCCAGCAGCGGACGCCAGGGACAGGGGAACCCAACGTTGGGAAACACCATATATTTT
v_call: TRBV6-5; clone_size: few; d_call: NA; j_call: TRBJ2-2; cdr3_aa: CASSYSGGTGELFF; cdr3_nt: TGTGCCAGCAGTTACTCTGGGGGCACCGGGGAGCTGTTTTTT
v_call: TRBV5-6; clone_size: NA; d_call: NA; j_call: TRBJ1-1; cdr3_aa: CASSLRVVGSTEAFF; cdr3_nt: TGTGCCAGCAGCTTGAGGGTGGTGGGGAGCACTGAAGCTTTCTTT
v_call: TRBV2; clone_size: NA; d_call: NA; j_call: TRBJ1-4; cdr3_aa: CASSEAPRRGEKLFF; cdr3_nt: TGTGCCAGCAGTGAAGCGCCAAGGAGGGGAGAAAAACTGTTTTTT
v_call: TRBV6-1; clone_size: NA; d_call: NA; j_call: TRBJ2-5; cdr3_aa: CATYHETQYF; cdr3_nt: TGTGCCACCTATCATGAGACCCAGTACTTC
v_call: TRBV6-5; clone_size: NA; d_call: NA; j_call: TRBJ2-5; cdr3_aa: CASSYEQGRGETQYF; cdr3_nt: TGTGCCAGCAGTTACGAACAGGGAAGGGGAGAGACCCAGTACTTC
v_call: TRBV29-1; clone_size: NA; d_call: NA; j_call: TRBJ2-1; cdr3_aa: CSVEVIQGTEQFF; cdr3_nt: TGCAGCGTTGAAGTAATTCAGGGGACTGAGCAGTTCTTC
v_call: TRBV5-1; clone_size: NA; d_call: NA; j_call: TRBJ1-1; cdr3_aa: CASSRTNAEAFF; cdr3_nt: TGCGCCAGCAGCAGGACGAACGCTGAAGCTTTCTTT
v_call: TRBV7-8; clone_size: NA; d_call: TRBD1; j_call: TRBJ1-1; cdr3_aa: CASSLTGGTEAFF; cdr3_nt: TGTGCCAGCAGCTTAACAGGGGGCACTGAAGCTTTCTTT
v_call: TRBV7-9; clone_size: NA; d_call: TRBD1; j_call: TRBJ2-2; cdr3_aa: CATGQDSYTGELFF; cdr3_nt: TGTGCCACCGGACAGGACAGTTACACCGGGGAGCTGTTTTTT
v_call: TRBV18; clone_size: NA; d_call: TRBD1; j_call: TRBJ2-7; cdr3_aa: CASSPTGTSYEQYF; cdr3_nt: TGTGCCAGCTCACCGACAGGGACCTCCTACGAGCAGTACTTC
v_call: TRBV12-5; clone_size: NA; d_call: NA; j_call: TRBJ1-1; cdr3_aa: CASGRYGTEAFF; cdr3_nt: TGTGCTAGTGGTCGCTATGGCACTGAAGCTTTCTTT